These 14 T cell receptor beta chains came from one sample sequenced in a study of CD8+ T cells in alopecia areata. This sample's treatment: oral pan-JAK inhibitor, 5-10 mg twice daily. Extracted RNA was reverse transcribed, and the resulting cDNA served as sequencing template. Assay: immunoSEQ multiplex PCR; the TCRdb copy retains only in-frame clones and omits some. Altogether some 150,000 clones are present, 58% being singletons, with the ten largest covering 16%. Sequencing used CD4+ T cells sorted from blood, obtained at approximately week 56, from a patient treated with tofacitinib. The receptors come from a human donor with alopecia areata.

The chain has TRBV29-1 and TRBJ2-5, with D maybe TRBD2 (5 bases). V lost 7 bases and J 1 base, leaving 10 bases between the germline ends. The CDR3 length is 12 residues. The germline CDR1 and CDR2 sequences are SQVTM and ANQGSEA. This CDR3 reads CSALRGQETQYF. The CDR3 DNA follows: TGCAGCGCACTCCGGGGCCAAGAGACCCAGTACTTC.

The V call is TRBV5-1, the J call TRBJ2-2, with D perhaps matching TRBD1 (5 bases). Germline CDR1 is SGHRS and CDR2 is YFSETQ. V was shortened by 4 bases and J by 1 base, with 11 bases between the two germline ends. The CDR3 length is 15 residues. CDR3 sequence (DNA): TGCGCCAGCAGCGATCTAACAGGGAACACCGGGGAGCTGTTTTTT. Translation gives CASSDLTGNTGELFF.

The chain employs TRBV7-2 and TRBJ1-2; TRBD1 agrees at 7 bases. Germline V CDR1 and CDR2: SGHTA, FQGNSA. V shed 4 bases and J 5 bases; nucleotides not matched to a gene: 4. The CDR3 contains 13 residues. The CDR3 protein is CASSSGQLYGYTF. The CDR3 DNA reads TGTGCCAGCAGCTCGGGACAGCTGTATGGCTACACCTTC.

This chain links TRBV20-1 with TRBJ1-2, with D unresolved. The CDR3 covers 10 residues. Germline CDR1 reads DFQATT; CDR2 reads SNEGSKA (reference sequence). The V gene lost 5 bases and the J gene lost 2 bases, with 3 bases spanning the gap. In nucleotides, the CDR3 is TGCAGTGCTTGGAACTATGGCTACACCTTC. Encoded protein: CSAWNYGYTF.

Notes on this clone: The junction shows a germline mismatch at one end, possibly a read error. The chain has TRBV11-2 and TRBJ2-7; 10 nucleotides line up with TRBD2. The length of the CDR3 is 13 residues. Germline V lookup: CDR1 SGHAT, CDR2 FQNNGV. The CDR3 here is CASSPNLAGAPHF. In nucleotides, the CDR3 is TGTGCCAGCAGCCCAAACCTAGCGGGGGCCCCGCACTTC.

The chain uses TRBV2 and TRBJ1-4; 7 bases are shared with TRBD1. Germline assignment: CDR1 SNHLY and CDR2 FYNNEI. V was clipped by 6 bases and J by 4 bases; unmatched bases: 5. The CDR3 loop spans 14 amino acids. In DNA form, the CDR3 reads TGTGCCAGCAGAAGGGACAGCGTTAATGAAAAACTGTTTTTT. This codes for CASRRDSVNEKLFF.

This clone has more than one count but fewer than ten. This rearrangement joins TRBV30 to TRBJ2-2; perhaps D is TRBD1 or TRBD2 (5 bases each). Germline values: CDR1 GTSNPN, CDR2 SVGIG (reference sequence). V was clipped by 2 bases and J by 5 bases, with 9 bases between them. The CDR3 contains 13 residues. The CDR3 nucleotides read TGTGCCTGGAGTTTGGGGGTTACCGGGGAGCTGTTTTTT. Translating gives CAWSLGVTGELFF.

V gene TRBV7-2 combines with J gene TRBJ2-7; D might be TRBD1 or TRBD2, each matching 5 bases. This CDR3 has 14 residues. In germline, CDR1 is SGHTA, CDR2 FQGNSA. Trimming removed 0 bases at V and 4 bases at J, with 10 bases between. The CDR3 DNA reads TGTGCCAGCAGCTTAGCCCCAGGGACGTACGAGCAGTACTTC. Amino acid sequence: CASSLAPGTYEQYF.

The chain joins TRBV9 to TRBJ1-6; TRBD1 might be the D (6 bases). This CDR3 has 14 residues. V gave up 0 bases and J gave up 7 bases, with 8 bases separating them. Germline V lookup: CDR1 SGDLS, CDR2 YYNGEE. CDR3 in amino acids: CASSVEGENSPLHF. DNA for the CDR3: TGTGCCAGCAGCGTAGAGGGGGAGAATTCACCCCTCCACTTT.

V gene TRBV20-1 combines with J gene TRBJ2-3; no clear D gene. The V gene lost 6 bases and the J gene lost 5 bases, with 9 bases spanning the gap. Germline V lookup: CDR1 DFQATT, CDR2 SNEGSKA (reference sequence). The CDR3 has 11 amino acids. The CDR3 loop is CSASIRDTQYF. The CDR3 nucleotides read TGCAGTGCCAGCATTAGAGATACGCAGTATTTT.

This clone was observed a single time. The chain carries TRBV15 and TRBJ1-3; a possible D gene is TRBD1 (6 bases). Germline V gene data show CDR1 as LNHNV and CDR2 as YYDKDF (reference sequence). With 0 bases removed from V and 0 bases from J, the gap between germline ends came to 6 bases. The CDR3 contains 15 residues. CDR3 sequence: CATSRETGSGNTIYF. DNA for the CDR3: TGTGCCACCAGCAGAGAGACAGGCTCTGGAAACACCATATATTTT.

The V call is TRBV10-3, the J call TRBJ2-5; D uncertain. In germline, CDR1 is ENHRY, CDR2 SYGVKD. The CDR3 has 12 residues. V was clipped by 6 bases and J by 3 bases, with 8 bases between them. The CDR3 coding sequence is TGTGCCATCAGCGAGCGTGAAGAGACCCAGTACTTC. It specifies CAISEREETQYF.

The V and J genes are TRBV19 and TRBJ1-6; D is unclear. The CDR3 totals 13 residues. Germline V gene lookup returns CDR1 LNHDA and CDR2 SQIVND (reference sequence). With 5 bases removed from V and 7 bases from J, the gap between germline ends came to 9 bases. CDR3 coding DNA: TGTGCCAGTAGTTCCAGCAGAAATTCACCCCTCCACTTT. Amino acids: CASSSSRNSPLHF.

In its sample, this clone was seen a few times. V and J are TRBV29-1 and TRBJ1-1; the match to TRBD1 covers 11 bases. Germline-derived CDR1 and CDR2 are SQVTM and ANQGSEA. Trimming cost V 8 bases and J 11 bases; bases outside gene matches: 7. CDR3 length: 11 residues. CDR3 region: CSLRDRGFAFF. The CDR3 nucleotides read TGCAGCTTAAGGGACAGGGGGTTTGCTTTCTTT.